This T cell receptor (beta chain) was documented in a study of CD8 T cells in ankylosing spondylitis. Findings and caveats of the study: Disease-linked clones displayed a CD8+ phenotype and appeared relatively rarely in peripheral blood. Ankylosing spondylitis blood appeared to carry a characteristic TCR beta motif of fewer than 10 highly homologous variants. Matched ankylosing spondylitis synovial fluid reportedly contained a significantly enriched population of disease-linked clones. Existing reports had already noted some motif variants in reactive arthritis synovial fluid and blood.

This clonotype was detected ten times or more. Its antigen is currently unknown. V lost 4 bases and J lost 10, with 11 bases in between. The CDR3 covers 13 residues. Per the germline V gene, CDR1 is LGHDT and CDR2 is YNNKEL (reference sequence). A single record per CDR3 protein comes from TCRdb applying MiXCR to the 5' RACE reads. The sample lists some 840,000 distinct CDR3 sequences, about 12% occurring once. J is TRBJ1-6 and V is TRBV3-1, with TRBD1 as a possible D gene (5 bases). The clonotype comes from a male donor with ankylosing spondylitis. The sequencing sample was made of blood, either unsorted or a sorted T cell fraction (not recorded which). This chain's CDR3 is CASSLRGVSPLHF. The DNA for the CDR3 is TGTGCCAGCAGCCTAAGAGGGGTATCACCCCTCCACTTT.